This T cell receptor (beta chain) was recovered during a study of control samples from healthy donors and cancer patients. V shed 5 bases, J shed 6 bases, and the junction held 7 bases outside the gene matches. The CDR3 is 14 residues long. Germline loops: CDR1 MNHEY, CDR2 SVGEGT. Using immunoSEQ multiplex PCR, the repertoire was profiled, and TCRdb retains in-frame clones only, with some absent. The sample lists fewer than 200,000 clones, 93% occurring once. The material sequenced was blood. The rearrangement joins TRBV6-2 or TRBV6-3 to TRBJ2-1; the match to TRBD1 covers 7 bases. This receptor was obtained from a woman in her fifties or sixties in good health. CDR3 sequence: CASSLGGQINEQFF. CDR3 sequence (DNA): TGTGCCAGCAGTCTAGGGGGACAGATCAATGAGCAGTTCTTC.